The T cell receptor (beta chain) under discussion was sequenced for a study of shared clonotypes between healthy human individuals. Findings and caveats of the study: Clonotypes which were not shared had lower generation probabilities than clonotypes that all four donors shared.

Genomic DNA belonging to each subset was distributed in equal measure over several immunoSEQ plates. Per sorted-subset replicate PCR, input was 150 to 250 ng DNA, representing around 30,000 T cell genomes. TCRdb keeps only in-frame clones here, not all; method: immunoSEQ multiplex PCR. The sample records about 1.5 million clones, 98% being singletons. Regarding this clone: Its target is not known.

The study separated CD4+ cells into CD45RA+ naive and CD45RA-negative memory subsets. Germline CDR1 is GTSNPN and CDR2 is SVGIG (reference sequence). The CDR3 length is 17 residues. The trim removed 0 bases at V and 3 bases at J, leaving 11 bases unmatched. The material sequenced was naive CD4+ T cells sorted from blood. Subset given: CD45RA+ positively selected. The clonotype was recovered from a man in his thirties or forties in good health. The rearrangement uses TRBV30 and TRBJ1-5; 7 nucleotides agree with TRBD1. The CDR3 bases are TGTGCCTGGAGTGTGTTTGGGGTACAGGGGAACAATCAGCCCCAGCATTTT. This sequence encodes CAWSVFGVQGNNQPQHF. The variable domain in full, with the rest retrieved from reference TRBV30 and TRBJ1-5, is SQTIHQWPATLVQPVGSPLSLECTVEGTSNPNLYWYRQAAGRGLQLLFYSVGIGQISSEVPQNLSASRPQDRQFILSSKKLLLSDSGFYLCAWSVFGVQGNNQPQHFGDGTRLSIL.